This TCR beta chain was profiled in a study of cytomegalovirus exposure and HLA in healthy donors. Broader study findings: It was confirmed in vitro that three of the CMV-associated chains were specific for CMV antigens. The investigators catalogued 150 to 200 TCR beta chains as cytomegalovirus-associated. Because they were indistinguishable, some V segments, including TRBV6-2 and TRBV6-3, were excluded.

Primers: 60 Vbeta forward and 13 Jbeta reverse. Methods used by the authors: Later, an analysis found tens of millions of unique TCR beta chains, and 9.5 million to 12 million of these were shared. Method: immunoSEQ multiplex PCR; TCRdb's copy keeps in-frame clones and lacks some. V and J calls and clone size are given by that table; D and trimming were obtained from the DNA. The sample includes around 180,000 clones, around four fifths seen only once; the top ten take 1.4% to 1.5%. Points on this clone: No antigen is known for it.

Trimming took 2 bases from V and 8 from J, leaving 12 bases between them. The CDR3 length is 14 residues. The germline V gene encodes CDR1 MNHNS and CDR2 SASEGT. This clonotype originated in a woman in her thirties in good health and CMV-seropositive. The genes are TRBV6-1 and TRBJ1-4, with D possibly TRBD1 on 6 matching bases. Sequenced: PBMCs. CDR3 residues: CASSERGAWEKLFF. As DNA, the CDR3 is TGTGCCAGCAGTGAACGGGGGGCCTGGGAAAAACTGTTTTTT.